Listed here is a single T cell receptor (beta chain). This sample stems from a study of blood T cell repertoires in COVID-19. Study background: The study drew acute and convalescent COVID-19 samples from the United States, Italy and Spain. PBMCs, B-cell-depleted T cells, or T cells were the source of the cDNA or gDNA that made up the material.

The V and J ends lost 4 bases and 0 bases respectively, with 18 bases between them. Germline lookup yields CDR1 LGHNA and CDR2 YSLEER. The length of the CDR3 is 17 residues. Original analysis: Reference gene primer amplification gave nucleated cell count estimates. Only in-frame clones appear in the TCRdb table, and some are missing; sequencing was by immunoSEQ multiplex PCR. That table gives V, J and clone size, and the DNA gave D and trimming. The data show about 230,000 clones, about 86% seen once. The receptor was isolated from a man aged 40-49 years with active or convalescent COVID-19. The chain combines TRBV4-3 with TRBJ1-1, with D possibly TRBD1 on 6 matching bases. What was sequenced was peripheral blood. The CDR3 spells CASSPGPGQPLNTEAFF. CDR3 DNA: TGCGCCAGCAGCCCTGGCCCGGGACAACCTTTGAACACTGAAGCTTTCTTT.